This T cell receptor beta chain originates from a study of CD8+ T cells in alopecia areata. Study overall: Treated patients were dosed with oral tofacitinib, taking 5 to 10 mg twice daily.

It was cDNA, reverse transcribed from extracted RNA, that served as the sequencing template. The assay was immunoSEQ multiplex PCR, and TCRdb's table has in-frame clones only and misses some. The table shows some 110,000 clones, with roughly two fifths occurring only once. About this clone itself: What it binds is unknown.

Findings and caveats of the study: Against the mouse data, patients shared TCRs less clearly, possibly for HLA reasons.

CDR3 length equals 17 residues. Germline V gene sequence: CDR1 SQVTM, CDR2 ANQGSEA. Unmatched junction bases numbered 8, after V lost 4 bases and J lost 0 bases. Sequencing was done on a sample of CD4+ T cells sorted from blood. The source of this sequence is a human donor with alopecia areata. The chain carries TRBV29-1 and TRBJ2-7; 14 bases are a match to TRBD2. The CDR3 region is CSVVGTSGSATSYEQYF. The DNA for the CDR3 is TGCAGCGTTGTTGGGACTAGCGGGAGCGCCACCTCCTACGAGCAGTACTTC.